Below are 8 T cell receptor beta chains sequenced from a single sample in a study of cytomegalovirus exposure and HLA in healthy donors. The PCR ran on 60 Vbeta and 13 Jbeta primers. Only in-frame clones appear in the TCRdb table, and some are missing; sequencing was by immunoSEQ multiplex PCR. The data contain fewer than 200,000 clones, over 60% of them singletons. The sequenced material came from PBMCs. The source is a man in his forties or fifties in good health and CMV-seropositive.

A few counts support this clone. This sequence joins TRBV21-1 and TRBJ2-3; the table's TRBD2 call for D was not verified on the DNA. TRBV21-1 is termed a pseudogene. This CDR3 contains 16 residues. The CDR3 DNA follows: TGTGCCAGCAGCAGGGGGACTAGCGGGAGTTCAGATACGCAGTATTTT. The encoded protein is CASSRGTSGSSDTQYF.

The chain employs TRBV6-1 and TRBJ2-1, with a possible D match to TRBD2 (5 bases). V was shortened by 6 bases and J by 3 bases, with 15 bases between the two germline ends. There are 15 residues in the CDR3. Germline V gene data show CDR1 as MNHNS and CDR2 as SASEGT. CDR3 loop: CASRGTAANYNEQFF. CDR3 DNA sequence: TGTGCCAGCAGAGGCACAGCGGCGAACTACAATGAGCAGTTCTTC.

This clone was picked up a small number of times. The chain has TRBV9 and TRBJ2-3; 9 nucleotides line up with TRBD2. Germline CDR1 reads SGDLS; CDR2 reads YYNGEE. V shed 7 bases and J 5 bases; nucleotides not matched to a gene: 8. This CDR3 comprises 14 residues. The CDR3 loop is CASGRREGEDTQYF. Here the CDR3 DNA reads TGTGCCAGCGGGAGGCGGGAGGGCGAAGATACGCAGTATTTT.

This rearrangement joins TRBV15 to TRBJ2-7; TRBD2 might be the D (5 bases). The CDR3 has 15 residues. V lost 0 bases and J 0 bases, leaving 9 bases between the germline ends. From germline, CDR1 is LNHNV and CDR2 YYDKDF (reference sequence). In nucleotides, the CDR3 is TGTGCCACCAGCAGAGATTCTCGGGACTCCTACGAGCAGTACTTC. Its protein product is CATSRDSRDSYEQYF.

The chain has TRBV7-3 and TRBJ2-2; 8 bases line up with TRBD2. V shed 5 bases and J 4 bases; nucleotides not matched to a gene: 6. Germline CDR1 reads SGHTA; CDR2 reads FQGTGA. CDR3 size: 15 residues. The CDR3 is CASSERTSGTGELFF. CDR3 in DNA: TGTGCCAGCAGCGAACGAACTAGCGGCACCGGGGAGCTGTTTTTT.

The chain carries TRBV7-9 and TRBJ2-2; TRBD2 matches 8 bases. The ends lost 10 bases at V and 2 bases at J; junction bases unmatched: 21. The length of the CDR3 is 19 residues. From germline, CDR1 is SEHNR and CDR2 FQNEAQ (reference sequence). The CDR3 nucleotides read TGTGCCACCATCTGGGAAGGCGGGAGGTCCGCTATTAACACCGGGGAGCTGTTTTTT. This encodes CATIWEGGRSAINTGELFF.

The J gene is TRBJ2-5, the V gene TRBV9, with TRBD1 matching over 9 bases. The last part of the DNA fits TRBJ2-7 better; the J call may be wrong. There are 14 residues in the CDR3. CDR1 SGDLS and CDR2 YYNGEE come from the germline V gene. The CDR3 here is CASSIGQGSSEQYF. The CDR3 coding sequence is TGTGCCAGCAGCATTGGACAGGGGTCGAGCGAGCAGTACTTC.

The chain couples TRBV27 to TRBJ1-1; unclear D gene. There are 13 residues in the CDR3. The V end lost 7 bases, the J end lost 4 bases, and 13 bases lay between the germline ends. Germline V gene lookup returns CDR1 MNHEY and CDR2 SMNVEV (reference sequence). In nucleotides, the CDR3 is TGTGCCAGCAAGGACTGGGTAAGCACTGAAGCTTTCTTT. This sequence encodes CASKDWVSTEAFF.